This entry lists 14 T cell receptor beta chains sequenced from one sample in a study of cytomegalovirus exposure and HLA in healthy donors. Profiled with immunoSEQ multiplex PCR; TCRdb holds only in-frame clones, not every one. Of some 67,000 clones listed, about 95% are singletons. The sequencing input was PBMCs. Receptor source: a woman aged 18 to 35 in good health and CMV-seronegative.

The rearrangement joins TRBV19 to TRBJ1-5; 7 bases align to TRBD1. The CDR3 sequence is 16 residues long. Germline V gene sequence: CDR1 LNHDA, CDR2 SQIVND (reference sequence). V was pared by 4 bases and J by 5 bases, with 11 bases of the junction left unmatched. The CDR3 reads CASSTRSFDRDQPQHF. The DNA of the CDR3 is TGTGCCAGTAGTACCCGATCATTCGACAGGGATCAGCCCCAGCATTTT. The variable domain in full, with the rest retrieved from reference TRBV19 and TRBJ1-5, is DGGITQSPKYLFRKEGQNVTLSCEQNLNHDAMYWYRQDPGQGLRLIYYSQIVNDFQKGDIAEGYSVSREKKESFPLTVTSAQKNPTAFYLCASSTRSFDRDQPQHFGDGTRLSIL.

The rearrangement links TRBV2 to TRBJ2-5, with 11 bases lining up with TRBD2. The trim removed 5 bases at V and 4 bases at J, leaving 3 bases unmatched. Looked up from germline, CDR1 is SNHLY and CDR2 is FYNNEI. The CDR3 consists of 14 residues. The CDR3 loop is CASSLAGGGETQYF. In DNA, the CDR3 is TGTGCCAGCAGTTTAGCGGGAGGGGGAGAGACCCAGTACTTC.

This chain links TRBV4-3 with TRBJ1-1; D is possibly TRBD1 (6 bases). The germline CDR1 and CDR2 sequences are LGHNA and YSLEER. The germline V and J ends were trimmed by 1 base and 5 bases, with 20 bases remaining between them. The CDR3 is made up of 17 amino acids. CDR3 DNA sequence: TGCGCCAGCAGCCAAGCCCCTACGGGGGGCGTTTGGACTGAAGCTTTCTTT. Amino acids: CASSQAPTGGVWTEAFF.

The genes are TRBV5-1 and TRBJ2-4; 12 bases match TRBD2. The V gene end was trimmed by 4 bases and the J gene end by 8 bases; junction bases not matched to a gene: 13. This CDR3 region has 17 residues. Germline assignment: CDR1 SGHRS and CDR2 YFSETQ. CDR3 coding DNA: TGCGCCAGCAGCCTCCCCGGACTAGCGGGGAGCACGGACATTCAGTACTTC. This encodes CASSLPGLAGSTDIQYF.

The V and J genes are TRBV6-5 and TRBJ2-4; 7 bases are shared with TRBD1. The J segment lost 7 bases and the V segment lost 6 bases, leaving 9 bases of the junction unmatched. Germline-derived CDR1 and CDR2 are MNHEY and SVGAGI. CDR3 length: 14 amino acids. CDR3 sequence: CASSLGQEGNIQYF. CDR3 sequence (DNA): TGTGCCAGCAGCCTCGGACAGGAAGGGAACATTCAGTACTTC.

The gene calls are TRBV7-2 and TRBJ2-1, with 10 bases aligning to TRBD2. Germline CDR1 is SGHTA and CDR2 is FQGNSA. CDR3 length: 15 residues. The V and J ends lost 4 bases and 7 bases, in that order; junction bases with no gene match: 7. CDR3 sequence reads: CASSSPWTSGNEQFF. CDR3 nucleotide sequence: TGTGCCAGCAGCTCGCCCTGGACTAGCGGTAATGAGCAGTTCTTC.

This chain links TRBV6-1 with TRBJ2-7, with a tentative D call TRBD2 (5 bases). Trimming pared 3 bases from V and 1 base from J, leaving 13 bases between. The CDR3 is made up of 15 amino acids. The germline V gene has CDR1 MNHNS and CDR2 SASEGT. The CDR3 loop is CASSDPGETSYEQYF. The CDR3 nucleotides read TGTGCCAGCAGTGACCCTGGGGAGACGTCCTACGAGCAGTACTTC.

The chain employs TRBV5-4 and TRBJ1-2, with D possibly matching TRBD1 (5 bases). CDR1 is SGHNT, CDR2 YYREEE, per germline (reference sequence). The CDR3 has 14 residues. V lost 4 bases, J lost 4 bases, and 14 bases lay in between. The CDR3 loop is CASSGGGGSYGYTF. CDR3 bases: TGTGCCAGCAGCGGCGGGGGGGGTAGCTATGGCTACACCTTC.

The chain employs TRBV11-3 and TRBJ2-1; possibly TRBD2 for D (6 bases). With 0 bases removed from V and 7 bases from J, the gap between germline ends came to 16 bases. The germline gives CDR1 SGHNT, CDR2 YENEEA. The CDR3 is made up of 16 amino acids. CDR3 loop: CASSLDLGGIQNEQFF. DNA for the CDR3: TGTGCCAGCAGCTTAGATCTTGGGGGGATCCAAAATGAGCAGTTCTTC.

The chain recombines TRBV7-6 with TRBJ2-5, with D tentatively TRBD2 (6 bases). The V gene's germline CDR1 is SGHVS and CDR2 FNYEAQ. The CDR3 spans 15 residues. V shed 0 bases and J shed 3 bases, with 11 bases lying between them. CDR3 DNA: TGTGCCAGCAGCTTAGCTGGCAGGGAGGAAGAGACCCAGTACTTC. Protein product: CASSLAGREEETQYF. Looking up the rest from reference TRBV7-6 and TRBJ2-5 gives the full variable domain: GAGVSQSPRYKVTKRGQDVALRCDPISGHVSLYWYRQALGQGPEFLTYFNYEAQQDKSGLPNDRFSAERPEGSISTLTIQRTEQRDSAMYRCASSLAGREEETQYFGPGTRLLVL.

The CDR3 coding sequence is TGTGCCAGCAGTGACGCTAGCGGGAGGTCAGATACGCAGTATTTT. This codes for CASSDASGRSDTQYF. This chain connects TRBV6-4 to TRBJ2-3, with 11 bases lining up with TRBD2. From germline, CDR1 is MRHNA and CDR2 SNTAGT. V was clipped by 2 bases and J by 4 bases; unmatched bases: 2. The CDR3 loop spans 15 amino acids.

The chain couples TRBV27 to TRBJ2-1, with D possibly being TRBD2 (6 bases). The V gene's germline CDR1 is MNHEY and CDR2 SMNVEV (reference sequence). CDR3 length: 13 residues. The ends were cut back, 3 bases at V and 6 bases at J, with 9 bases in the middle. CDR3 protein: CASSLTSTNEQFF. The DNA of the CDR3 is TGTGCCAGCAGTTTGACTAGTACCAATGAGCAGTTCTTC.

This sequence joins TRBV12-5 and TRBJ1-1; 9 nucleotides line up with TRBD1. The CDR3 contains 15 residues. Looked up from germline, CDR1 is LGHNT and CDR2 is FRNRAP. Trimming removed 4 bases from V and 4 bases from J; junction bases left unmatched: 7. This CDR3 is CASGSYRGQSTEAFF. CDR3 nucleotide sequence: TGTGCTAGTGGTTCCTACAGGGGGCAGAGCACTGAAGCTTTCTTT.

The rearrangement uses TRBV6-4 and TRBJ2-1, with TRBD2 matching 10 bases. CDR3 length: 14 amino acids. Germline lookup yields CDR1 MRHNA and CDR2 SNTAGT. V dropped 4 bases and J dropped 5; count of bases not matched to a gene: 2. The DNA of the CDR3 is TGTGCCAGCAGTGGACTAGCGGGCAACAATGAGCAGTTCTTC. The encoded protein is CASSGLAGNNEQFF.